What follows are 30 T cell receptor beta chains derived from one specimen sequenced in a study of blood T cells in healthy people across ages. PCR was performed a second time for 7 to 11 cycles using a sample-barcoded 5' primer and a J-beta primer mix. TCRdb reprocessed the 5' RACE reads via MiXCR and lists one record per CDR3 protein. The sample consists of 500,000 to 700,000 distinct CDR3 sequences, approximately 30% of them appearing once. The material sequenced was blood. These TCRs come from a woman aged 80 or over in good health.

Only a few counts were recorded for this clonotype. A single base separates this from a much larger clone, so it may be a read error. The rearrangement joins TRBV27 to TRBJ2-7, with D perhaps matching TRBD1 (5 bases). CDR1 is MNHEY and CDR2 is SMNVEV in the germline V gene (reference sequence). This CDR3 is built from 14 residues. The CDR3 DNA is TGTGCCAGCAGTCTCGGGCCCACAGGCTACGAGCGGTACTTC. This gives the protein CASSLGPTGYERYF.

As concerns this clonotype: Just one base apart from a much larger clone, this may be a read error. The rearrangement uses TRBV3-1 and TRBJ2-5, with TRBD2 identical over 10 bases. This CDR3 is 13 amino acids long. J lost 13 bases, V lost 1 base, and 6 bases had no gene match. The germline V gene encodes CDR1 LGHDT and CDR2 YNNKEL (reference sequence). CDR3 nucleotides: TGTGCCAGCAGCCAAGGACTAGCGGGTGAGCTGTACTTC. Protein sequence: CASSQGLAGELYF.

The chain employs TRBV30 and TRBJ1-2; maybe TRBD1 (6 bases). With 0 bases removed from V and 8 bases from J, the gap between germline ends came to 13 bases. This CDR3 has 13 residues. CDR1 and CDR2 (germline): GTSNPN, SVGIG (reference sequence). Here the CDR3 DNA reads TGTGCCTGGAGTGTACACAGGGTGATAGGCTACACCTTC. Its translation is CAWSVHRVIGYTF.

The chain has TRBV19 and TRBJ2-1; TRBD2 agrees at 12 bases. Germline trimming cut 5 bases from V and 3 bases from J; bases unmatched to any gene: 2. Germline lookup yields CDR1 LNHDA and CDR2 SQIVND (reference sequence). The CDR3 length is 15 residues. The CDR3 DNA sequence: TGTGCCAGTAGTGGACTAGCGGGGAACTACAATGAGCAGTTCTTC. Translating it yields CASSGLAGNYNEQFF.

The sample holds many counts of this clonotype. V is TRBV5-8 and J is TRBJ2-6; the match to TRBD1 covers 9 bases. V shed 1 base, J shed 4 bases, and the junction held 6 bases outside the gene matches. The CDR3 loop spans 17 amino acids. The germline CDR1 and CDR2 sequences are SGHTS and YDEGEE. CDR3 protein: CASSLWGQGTGANVLTF. DNA for the CDR3: TGTGCCAGCAGCTTGTGGGGACAGGGAACCGGGGCCAACGTCCTGACTTTC.

This clonotype occurred many times. The chain combines TRBV29-1 with TRBJ2-1, with D possibly being TRBD1 (6 bases). The CDR3 contains 13 residues. Trimming left V 6 bases short and J 6 bases short, with 15 bases between. Looked up from germline, CDR1 is SQVTM and CDR2 is ANQGSEA. In DNA, the CDR3 is TGCAGCGTCGGGACACCTAAGCCCAATGAGCAGTTCTTC. It translates to CSVGTPKPNEQFF.

This clonotype was counted only a few times. The rearrangement joins TRBV5-1 to TRBJ2-5, with 8 bases aligning to TRBD1. The CDR3 length is 15 residues. V was clipped by 2 bases and J by 1 base; unmatched bases: 4. CDR1 SGHRS and CDR2 YFSETQ come from the germline V gene. The CDR3 DNA follows: TGCGCCAGCAGCTTTGGACAGGGAACCCAAGAGACCCAGTACTTC. This gives the protein CASSFGQGTQETQYF.

With regard to this clonotype: One base away lies a much larger clone, so this may be a sequencing read error. The chain's CDR3 is CASSLAGTSVQETQYF. The CDR3 DNA reads as TGCGCCAGCAGCCTAGCCGGGACTAGCGTCCAAGAGACCCAGTACTTC. The J gene is TRBJ2-5, the V gene TRBV4-1; 10 bases map to TRBD2. The CDR3 consists of 16 residues. Germline loops: CDR1 MGHRA, CDR2 YSYEKL. Trimming at V came to 4 bases and at J to 1 base, leaving 6 bases not matched to a gene.

With regard to this clonotype: With a much larger clone just one base away, this may be a read error. The chain has TRBV6-1 and TRBJ1-4; 8 bases line up with TRBD1. CDR1 MNHNS and CDR2 SASEGT come from the germline V gene. The CDR3 sequence is 15 residues long. CDR3 amino acids: CASSDATGVAEKPFF. The DNA for the CDR3 is TGTGCCAGCAGTGACGCGACAGGGGTTGCGGAAAAACCGTTTTTT.

CDR3 amino acids: CASSLNRRGGYTF. CDR3 sequence (DNA): TGTGCCAGCAGCTTGAACAGAAGGGGTGGCTACACCTTC. The gene calls are TRBV5-6 and TRBJ1-2; tentatively, D is TRBD1 (5 bases). Trimming stripped 1 base from V and 7 bases from J, with 11 bases between. This CDR3 has 13 residues. Germline CDR1 and CDR2: SGHDT and YYEEEE.

With respect to this clonotype: Compared with germline, one end of the junction differs, possibly owing to a read error. For the CDR3, the DNA is TGTGCCAGCAGCACAGGGAATCAGCACGGGGAGCGGTTTTTT. This codes for CASSTGNQHGERFF. The V and J genes are TRBV7-2 and TRBJ2-2; D possibly corresponds to TRBD1 (6 bases). Germline loops: CDR1 SGHTA, CDR2 FQGNSA. The CDR3 is made up of 14 amino acids. Variable domain in full (rest from reference TRBV7-2 and TRBJ2-2): GAGVSQSPSNKVTEKGKDVELRCDPISGHTALYWYRQSLGQGLEFLIYFQGNSAPDKSGLPSDRFSAERTGGSVSTLTIQRTQQEDSAVYLCASSTGNQHGERFFGEGSRLTVL.

This clonotype was found many times. J is TRBJ2-7 and V is TRBV7-8; no reliable D call. CDR3 size: 15 residues. Germline V gene lookup returns CDR1 SGHVS and CDR2 FQNEAQ. V gave up 5 bases and J gave up 5 bases, with 19 bases separating them. CDR3 region: CASSPGVFSSDEQYF. The CDR3, as DNA: TGTGCCAGCAGCCCTGGGGTATTTTCTTCCGACGAGCAGTACTTC.

The V and J genes are TRBV2 and TRBJ1-1; weak D call: TRBD1 (6 bases). Trimming took off 8 bases at V and 0 bases at J, with 13 bases between the two ends. The CDR3 has 14 amino acids. Germline V gives CDR1 SNHLY, CDR2 FYNNEI. The CDR3 DNA reads as TGTGCCAGCGGGCGGACAGAAATGAACACTGAAGCTTTCTTT. Encoded protein: CASGRTEMNTEAFF.

The J gene is TRBJ1-1, the V gene TRBV7-8, with D possibly TRBD1 on 6 matching bases. Between the trimmed V and J ends, which lost 2 bases and 4 bases, there was a span of 11 bases. This CDR3 is 14 amino acids long. Looked up from germline, CDR1 is SGHVS and CDR2 is FQNEAQ. CDR3 nucleotides: TGTGCCAGCAGCTTAACAGGGATGGGCACTGAAGCTTTCTTT. This sequence encodes CASSLTGMGTEAFF.

Comments on this clonotype: This may arise from a read error, as a much more abundant clone is one base away. V is TRBV11-2 and J is TRBJ2-1; D could derive from TRBD1 or TRBD2 (5 bases each). The V gene's germline CDR1 is SGHAT and CDR2 FQNNGV. The V and J ends lost 3 bases and 9 bases respectively, with 12 bases between them. This CDR3 comprises 13 residues. CDR3 region: CASSFSGSGEQFF. The CDR3 DNA sequence: TGTGCCAGCAGCTTCTCAGGGAGCGGTGAGCAGTTCTTC.

This clonotype was counted a few times. The chain combines TRBV7-2 with TRBJ1-2, with 12 bases that match TRBD1. From germline, CDR1 is SGHTA and CDR2 FQGNSA. V lost 3 bases and J lost 12; bases outside the gene matches: 23. The CDR3 has 19 amino acids. The CDR3 loop reads CASSFKPGQGARRAGGHTF. The CDR3 region has the DNA TGTGCCAGCAGCTTTAAACCGGGACAGGGGGCCCGAAGGGCAGGGGGCCACACCTTC.

The gene calls are TRBV11-2 and TRBJ2-1; 8 nucleotides agree with TRBD2. Trimming took 7 bases from V and 9 from J; bases not matched to a gene: 14. This CDR3 comprises 15 residues. CDR1 is SGHAT and CDR2 is FQNNGV in the germline V gene. CDR3 bases: TGTGCCAGCACCGACCTGCGGGGGGATCGTGGTGAGCAGTTCTTC. This translates into CASTDLRGDRGEQFF.

A few counts support this clonotype. J is TRBJ1-3 and V is TRBV19; no definite D call. Between the trimmed V and J ends, which lost 5 bases and 4 bases, there was a span of 9 bases. From germline, CDR1 is LNHDA and CDR2 SQIVND (reference sequence). The CDR3 sequence is 13 residues long. The DNA of the CDR3 is TGTGCCAGTAGTTCCCAGCCGGGAAACACCATATATTTT. It yields the protein CASSSQPGNTIYF.

This clonotype was observed at least ten times. The V and J genes are TRBV6-1 and TRBJ2-3; D is undetermined. Looked up from germline, CDR1 is MNHNS and CDR2 is SASEGT. CDR3 length: 13 amino acids. V dropped 2 bases and J dropped 6 bases, with 9 bases sitting between them. The chain's CDR3 is CASSETRSDTQYF. CDR3 DNA: TGTGCCAGCAGTGAAACCAGGTCGGATACGCAGTATTTT.

This clonotype was recorded at least ten times. The chain carries TRBV10-2 and TRBJ1-5; the D gene is possibly TRBD1 (6 bases). Trimming removed 6 bases at V and 5 bases at J, with 23 bases between. The CDR3 runs 17 residues. Germline values: CDR1 WSHSY, CDR2 SAAADI. CDR3 protein: CASRDRGTPAGDQPQHF. In nucleotides, the CDR3 is TGCGCCAGCAGAGATAGGGGGACCCCCGCTGGCGATCAGCCCCAGCATTTT.

A note on this clonotype: One end of the junction fails to match germline, which may point to a read error. V usage is TRBV6-2 or TRBV6-3 and J usage is TRBJ2-3, with TRBD2 identical over 13 bases. The germline CDR1 and CDR2 sequences are MNHEY and SVGEGT. CDR3 size: 20 residues. This CDR3 is CASSYPLTSGGTLSIDTQYF. CDR3 DNA: TGTGCCAGCAGTTATCCCTTGACTAGCGGGGGGACGCTTAGCATAGATACGCAGTATTTT.

The rearrangement joins TRBV3-1 to TRBJ2-7; tentatively, D is TRBD1 or TRBD2 (5 bases each). Germline loops: CDR1 LGHDT, CDR2 YNNKEL (reference sequence). V was pared by 4 bases and J by 7 bases, with 11 bases between. The CDR3 length is 12 residues. The DNA for the CDR3 is TGTGCCAGCAGCCCGGTTTGGGGGGAGCAGTACTTC. Amino acid sequence: CASSPVWGEQYF.

This clonotype occurred many times. This chain links TRBV6-6 with TRBJ2-7; the match to TRBD2 covers 10 bases. With V trimmed by 6 bases and J by 0 bases, 5 bases remained unmatched. CDR1 and CDR2 from the germline V gene are MNHNY and SVGAGI (reference sequence). CDR3 size: 15 residues. The CDR3 DNA follows: TGTGCCAGCAGATTTAGCGGGGGGCTCTCCTACGAGCAGTACTTC. This codes for CASRFSGGLSYEQYF.

This clonotype was counted ten times or more. V usage is TRBV2 and J usage is TRBJ1-2, with 7 positions matching TRBD1. The CDR3 spans 12 residues. Germline CDR1 and CDR2: SNHLY and FYNNEI. V dropped 8 bases and J dropped 8; count of bases not matched to a gene: 8. The CDR3 region is CASSEGAGGYTF. In DNA form, the CDR3 reads TGTGCCAGCTCAGAGGGGGCGGGAGGCTACACCTTC.

With regard to this clonotype: This may be a read error, as it is one base from a much larger clone. This rearrangement joins TRBV11-1 to TRBJ2-3; 11 nucleotides match TRBD2. Germline V CDR1 and CDR2: SGHAT, FQDESV (reference sequence). The CDR3 totals 16 residues. As DNA, the CDR3 is TGTGCCAGCAGTTCCGGGACTAGCGGAGTAACAGATACGCGGTATTTT. Its translation is CASSSGTSGVTDTRYF.

This clonotype was seen at least ten times. The genes are TRBV6-5 and TRBJ2-7, with 9 positions matching TRBD1. CDR3 length equals 15 residues. The germline V gene has CDR1 MNHEY and CDR2 SVGAGI. Unmatched junction bases numbered 7, after V lost 4 bases and J lost 3 bases. The CDR3 loop reads CASSSPGQGSYEQYF. CDR3 nucleotide sequence: TGTGCCAGCAGTTCTCCGGGACAGGGAAGCTACGAGCAGTACTTC.

On this clonotype: A single base separates this from a much larger clone, so it may be a read error. The rearrangement uses TRBV5-6 and TRBJ1-2; weak D call: TRBD1 (5 bases). The germline CDR1 and CDR2 sequences are SGHDT and YYEEEE. The CDR3 runs 14 residues. CDR3 DNA sequence: TGTGCCAGCAGCTTGGGAGACAGCAACTATGGCTGCACCTTC. Amino acids: CASSLGDSNYGCTF.

The chain joins TRBV2 to TRBJ2-7, with a possible D match to TRBD1 (5 bases). Between the trimmed V and J ends, which lost 8 bases and 6 bases, there was a span of 14 bases. The germline gives CDR1 SNHLY, CDR2 FYNNEI. This CDR3 has 12 residues. CDR3 in amino acids: CASGALGSEQYF. Here the CDR3 DNA reads TGTGCCAGCGGGGCTCTGGGGTCCGAGCAGTACTTC.

This clonotype was seen at least ten times. The chain joins TRBV5-1 to TRBJ2-7; 7 nucleotides align to TRBD1. The CDR3 runs to 15 residues. Germline CDR1 reads SGHRS; CDR2 reads YFSETQ. The ends lost 9 bases at V and 3 bases at J; junction bases unmatched: 15. The CDR3 loop reads CATGEETGWGYEQYF. CDR3 coding DNA: TGCGCCACCGGTGAGGAGACAGGGTGGGGCTACGAGCAGTACTTC.

CDR3 protein: CASSPKGQGSGNQPQHF. CDR3 bases: TGTGCCAGCTCACCAAAAGGACAGGGAAGTGGCAATCAGCCCCAGCATTTT. V gene TRBV18 combines with J gene TRBJ1-5, with TRBD1 matching 8 bases. CDR3 length equals 17 residues. Per the germline V gene, CDR1 is KGHSH and CDR2 is LQKENI. The J segment lost 2 bases and the V segment lost 2 bases, leaving 8 bases of the junction unmatched.